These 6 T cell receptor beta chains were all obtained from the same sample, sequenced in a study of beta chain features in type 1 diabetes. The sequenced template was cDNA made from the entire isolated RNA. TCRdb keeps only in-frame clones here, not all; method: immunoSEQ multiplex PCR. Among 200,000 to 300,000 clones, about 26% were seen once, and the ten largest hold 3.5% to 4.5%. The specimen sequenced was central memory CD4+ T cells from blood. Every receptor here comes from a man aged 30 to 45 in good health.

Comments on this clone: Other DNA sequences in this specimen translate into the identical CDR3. The CDR3 bases are TGTGCCAGCAGCCAAGACCGTAGCACAGATACGCAGTATTTT. Its protein is CASSQDRSTDTQYF. The chain combines TRBV4-2 with TRBJ2-3; no clear D. V lost 0 bases and J lost 0, with 4 bases in between. The CDR3 has 14 residues. CDR1 and CDR2 (germline): LGHNA, YNFKEQ.

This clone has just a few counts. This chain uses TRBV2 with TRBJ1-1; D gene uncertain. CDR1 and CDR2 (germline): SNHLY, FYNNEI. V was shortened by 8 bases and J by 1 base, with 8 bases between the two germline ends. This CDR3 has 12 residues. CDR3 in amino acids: CASQLQNTEAFF. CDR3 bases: TGTGCCAGCCAATTGCAGAACACTGAAGCTTTCTTT.

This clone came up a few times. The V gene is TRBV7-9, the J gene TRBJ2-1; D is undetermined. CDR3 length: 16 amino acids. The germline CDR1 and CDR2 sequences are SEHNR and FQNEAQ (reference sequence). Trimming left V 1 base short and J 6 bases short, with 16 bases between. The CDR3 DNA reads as TGTGCCAGCAGCTTAGTTTACAGTTCGGCCCCCAATGAGCAGTTCTTC. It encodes CASSLVYSSAPNEQFF.

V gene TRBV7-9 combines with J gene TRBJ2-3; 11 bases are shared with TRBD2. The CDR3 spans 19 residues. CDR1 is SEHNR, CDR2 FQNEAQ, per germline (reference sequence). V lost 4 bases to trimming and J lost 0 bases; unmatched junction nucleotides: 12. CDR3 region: CASSSRLAGGLRSTDTQYF. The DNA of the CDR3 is TGTGCCAGCAGCTCTCGGTTAGCGGGAGGGCTACGAAGCACAGATACGCAGTATTTT. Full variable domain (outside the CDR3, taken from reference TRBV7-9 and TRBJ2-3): DTGVSQNPRHKITKRGQNVTFRCDPISEHNRLYWYRQTLGQGPEFLTYFQNEAQLEKSRLLSDRFSAERPKGSFSTLEIQRTEQGDSAMYLCASSSRLAGGLRSTDTQYFGPGTRLTVL.

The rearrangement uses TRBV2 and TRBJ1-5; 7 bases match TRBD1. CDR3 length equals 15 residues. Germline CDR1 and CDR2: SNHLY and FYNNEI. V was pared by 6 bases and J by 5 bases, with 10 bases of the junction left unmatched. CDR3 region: CASRLGTEYHQPQHF. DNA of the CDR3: TGTGCCAGCAGGCTGGGGACAGAGTATCATCAGCCCCAGCATTTT.

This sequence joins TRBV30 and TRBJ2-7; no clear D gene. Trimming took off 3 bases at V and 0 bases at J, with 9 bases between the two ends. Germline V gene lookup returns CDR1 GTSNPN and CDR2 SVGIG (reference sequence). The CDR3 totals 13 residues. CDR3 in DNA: TGTGCCTGGAGGTCAGAAGTCTCCTACGAGCAGTACTTC. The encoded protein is CAWRSEVSYEQYF.